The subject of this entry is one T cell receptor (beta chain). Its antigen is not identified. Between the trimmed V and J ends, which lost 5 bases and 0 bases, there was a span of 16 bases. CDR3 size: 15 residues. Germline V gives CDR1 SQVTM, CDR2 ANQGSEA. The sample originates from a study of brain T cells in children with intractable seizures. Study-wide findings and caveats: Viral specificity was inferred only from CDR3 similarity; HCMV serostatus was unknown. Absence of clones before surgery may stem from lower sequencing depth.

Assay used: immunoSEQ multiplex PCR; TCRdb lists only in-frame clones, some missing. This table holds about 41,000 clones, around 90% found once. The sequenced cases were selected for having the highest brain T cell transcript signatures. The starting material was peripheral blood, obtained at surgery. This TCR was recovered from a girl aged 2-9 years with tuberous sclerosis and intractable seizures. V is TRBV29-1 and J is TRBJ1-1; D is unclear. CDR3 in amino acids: CSVPEAAGLNTEAFF. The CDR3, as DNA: TGCAGCGTTCCAGAGGCGGCGGGCCTGAACACTGAAGCTTTCTTT. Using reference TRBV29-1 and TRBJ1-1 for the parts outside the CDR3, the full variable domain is SAVISQKPSRDICQRGTSLTIQCQVDSQVTMMFWYRQQPGQSLTLIATANQGSEATYESGFVIDKFPISRPNLTFSTLTVSNMSPEDSSIYLCSVPEAAGLNTEAFFGQGTRLTVV.